The T cell receptor (beta chain) described here comes from a study of Graves' ophthalmopathy and Graves' hyperthyroidism. Amplified material comprised TCR beta CDR3 regions derived from RNA transcripts. HTBI primers were used in a first-round RT-PCR, which preceded a second-round multiplex PCR. TCRdb reprocessed the multiplex PCR reads via MiXCR and lists one record per CDR3 protein. The sample gives over a million distinct CDR3 sequences, 35% to 40% of which show up once; around 10% is in the top ten. As regards this clonotype: The CDR3 does not end in the conserved phenylalanine or tryptophan, so this is likely a read error. No DNA is shown, since the ends of the CDR3 on it are uncertain; the CDR3 is the one TCRdb lists.

Sequences were obtained from peripheral blood or thyroid tissue (not recorded which). The receptor's source is an adult man with Graves' hyperthyroidism.

CDR3 protein: CASSQDVV. The V and J genes are TRBV14 and TRBJ2-2. Per the germline V gene, CDR1 is SGHDN and CDR2 is FVKESK. From its first to its last residue, the CDR3 has 8 amino acids.